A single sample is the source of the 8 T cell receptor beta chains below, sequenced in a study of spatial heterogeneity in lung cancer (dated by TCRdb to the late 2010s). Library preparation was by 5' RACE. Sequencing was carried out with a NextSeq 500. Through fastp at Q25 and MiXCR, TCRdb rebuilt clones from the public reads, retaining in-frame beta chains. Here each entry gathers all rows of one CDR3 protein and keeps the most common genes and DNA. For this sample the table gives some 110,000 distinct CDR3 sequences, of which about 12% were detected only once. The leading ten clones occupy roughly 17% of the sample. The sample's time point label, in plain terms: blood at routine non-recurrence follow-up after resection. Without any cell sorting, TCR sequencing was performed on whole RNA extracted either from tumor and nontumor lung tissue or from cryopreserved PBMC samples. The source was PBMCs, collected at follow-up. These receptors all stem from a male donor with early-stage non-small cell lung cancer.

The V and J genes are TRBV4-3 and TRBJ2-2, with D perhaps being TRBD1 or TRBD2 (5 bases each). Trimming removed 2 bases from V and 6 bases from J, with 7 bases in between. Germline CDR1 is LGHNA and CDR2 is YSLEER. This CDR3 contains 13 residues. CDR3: CASSQLGAGELFF. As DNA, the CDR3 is TGCGCCAGCAGCCAACTGGGGGCCGGGGAGCTGTTTTTT.

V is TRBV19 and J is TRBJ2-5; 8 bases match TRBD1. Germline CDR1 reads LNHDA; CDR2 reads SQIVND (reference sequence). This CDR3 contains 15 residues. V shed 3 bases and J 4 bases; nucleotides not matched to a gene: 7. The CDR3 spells CASSMGDRRTETQYF. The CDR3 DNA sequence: TGTGCCAGTAGTATGGGGGACAGGCGAACAGAGACCCAGTACTTC.

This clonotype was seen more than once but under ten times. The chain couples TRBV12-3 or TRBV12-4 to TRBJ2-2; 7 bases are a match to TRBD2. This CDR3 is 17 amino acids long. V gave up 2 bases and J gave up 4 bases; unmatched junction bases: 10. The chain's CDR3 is CASSLIPQRGITGELFF. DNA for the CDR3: TGTGCCAGCAGTTTAATCCCTCAGCGGGGCATCACCGGGGAGCTGTTTTTT.

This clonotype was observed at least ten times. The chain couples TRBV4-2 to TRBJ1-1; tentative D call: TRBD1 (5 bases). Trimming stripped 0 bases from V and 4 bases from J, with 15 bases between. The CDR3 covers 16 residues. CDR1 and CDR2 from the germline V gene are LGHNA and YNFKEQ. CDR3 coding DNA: TGTGCCAGCAGCCAAGAAGGGGTGCGAGGGTCCACTGAAGCTTTCTTT. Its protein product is CASSQEGVRGSTEAFF.

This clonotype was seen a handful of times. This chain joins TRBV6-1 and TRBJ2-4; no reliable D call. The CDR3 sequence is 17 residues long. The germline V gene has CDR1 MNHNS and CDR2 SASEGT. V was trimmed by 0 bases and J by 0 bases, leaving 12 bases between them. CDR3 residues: CASSEASSTLAKNIQYF. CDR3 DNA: TGTGCCAGCAGTGAAGCTTCCAGTACCCTAGCCAAAAACATTCAGTACTTC.

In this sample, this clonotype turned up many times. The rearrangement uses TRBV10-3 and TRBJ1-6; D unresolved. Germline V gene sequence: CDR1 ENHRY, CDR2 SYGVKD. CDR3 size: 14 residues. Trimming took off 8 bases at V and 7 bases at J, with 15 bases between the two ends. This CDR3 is CAIALTPENSPLHF. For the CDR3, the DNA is TGTGCCATCGCCCTGACACCCGAAAATTCACCCCTCCACTTT.

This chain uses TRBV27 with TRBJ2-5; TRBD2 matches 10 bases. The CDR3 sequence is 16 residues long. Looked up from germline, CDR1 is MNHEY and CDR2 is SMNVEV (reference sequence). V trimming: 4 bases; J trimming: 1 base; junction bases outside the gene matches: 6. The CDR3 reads CASSSRERGGQETQYF. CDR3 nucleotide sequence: TGTGCCAGCAGTTCAAGGGAGCGGGGGGGCCAAGAGACCCAGTACTTC.

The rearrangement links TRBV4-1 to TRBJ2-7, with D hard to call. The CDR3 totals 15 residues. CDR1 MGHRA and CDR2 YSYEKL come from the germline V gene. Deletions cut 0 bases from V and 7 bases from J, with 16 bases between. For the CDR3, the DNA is TGCGCCAGCAGCCAAGATTGGCCAGGAGTCCAGGAGCAGTACTTC. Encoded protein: CASSQDWPGVQEQYF.